This T cell receptor (beta chain) was obtained from a study of T cell changes during pregnancy in multiple sclerosis. Sequencing used immunoSEQ multiplex PCR; TCRdb keeps in-frame clones, though not all of them. Of approximately 70,000 clones listed, roughly nine tenths are singletons. The CDR3 consists of 17 residues. The germline V gene has CDR1 MDHEN and CDR2 SYDVKM. V lost 3 bases and J 0 bases, leaving 14 bases between the germline ends. The sequenced sample was peripheral blood, obtained in the second trimester of pregnancy. The clonotype was recovered from a female donor in good health, enrolled as a control in a pregnancy study. The V call is TRBV28, the J call TRBJ2-2, with D possibly matching TRBD1 (6 bases). CDR3 amino acids: CASSFSIRTANTGELFF. The CDR3 nucleotides are TGTGCCAGCAGTTTCTCCATTAGGACAGCGAACACCGGGGAGCTGTTTTTT.